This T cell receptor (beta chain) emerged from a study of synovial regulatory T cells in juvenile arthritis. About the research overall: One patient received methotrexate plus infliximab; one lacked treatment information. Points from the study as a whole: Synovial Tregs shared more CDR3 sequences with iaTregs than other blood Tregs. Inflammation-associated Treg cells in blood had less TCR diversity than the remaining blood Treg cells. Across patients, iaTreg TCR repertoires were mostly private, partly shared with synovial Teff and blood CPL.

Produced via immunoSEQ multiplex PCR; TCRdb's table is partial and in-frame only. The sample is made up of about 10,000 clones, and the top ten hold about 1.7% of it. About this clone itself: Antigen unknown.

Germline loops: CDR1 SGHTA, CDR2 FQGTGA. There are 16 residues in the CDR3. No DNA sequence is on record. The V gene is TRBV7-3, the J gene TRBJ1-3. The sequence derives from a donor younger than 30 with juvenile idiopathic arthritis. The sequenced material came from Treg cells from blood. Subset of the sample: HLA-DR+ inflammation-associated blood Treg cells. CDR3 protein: CASSFPLRSWGNTIYF.